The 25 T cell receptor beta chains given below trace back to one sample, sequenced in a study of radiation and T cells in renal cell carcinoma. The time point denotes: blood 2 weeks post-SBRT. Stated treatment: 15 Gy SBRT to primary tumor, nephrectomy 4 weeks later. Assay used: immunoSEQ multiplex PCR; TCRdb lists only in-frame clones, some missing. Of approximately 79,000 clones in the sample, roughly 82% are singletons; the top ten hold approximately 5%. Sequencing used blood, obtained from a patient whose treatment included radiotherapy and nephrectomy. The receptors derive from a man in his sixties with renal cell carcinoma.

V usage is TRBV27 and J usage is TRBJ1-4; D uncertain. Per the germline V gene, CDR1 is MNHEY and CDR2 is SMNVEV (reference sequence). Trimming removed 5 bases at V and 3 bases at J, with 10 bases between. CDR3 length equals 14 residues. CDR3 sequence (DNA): TGTGCCAGCAGTCCTCTAGGGCCTAATGAAAAACTGTTTTTT. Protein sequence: CASSPLGPNEKLFF.

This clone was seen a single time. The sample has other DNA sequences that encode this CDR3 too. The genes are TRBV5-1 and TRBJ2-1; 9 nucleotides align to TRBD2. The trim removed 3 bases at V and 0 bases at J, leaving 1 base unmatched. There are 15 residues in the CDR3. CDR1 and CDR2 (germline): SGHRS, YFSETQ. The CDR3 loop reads CASSYSGSSYNEQFF. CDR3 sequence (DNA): TGCGCCAGCAGCTATAGCGGGAGCTCCTACAATGAGCAGTTCTTC. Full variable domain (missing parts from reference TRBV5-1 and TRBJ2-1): KAGVTQTPRYLIKTRGQQVTLSCSPISGHRSVSWYQQTPGQGLQFLFEYFSETQRNKGNFPGRFSGRQFSNSRSEMNVSTLELGDSALYLCASSYSGSSYNEQFFGPGTRLTVL.

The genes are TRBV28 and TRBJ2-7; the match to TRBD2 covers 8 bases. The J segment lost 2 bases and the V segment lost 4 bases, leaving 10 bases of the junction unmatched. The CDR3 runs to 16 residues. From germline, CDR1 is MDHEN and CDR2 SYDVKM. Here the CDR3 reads CASSYGRAVRTYEQYF. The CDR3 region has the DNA TGTGCCAGCAGTTACGGGAGGGCCGTCAGGACCTACGAGCAGTACTTC.

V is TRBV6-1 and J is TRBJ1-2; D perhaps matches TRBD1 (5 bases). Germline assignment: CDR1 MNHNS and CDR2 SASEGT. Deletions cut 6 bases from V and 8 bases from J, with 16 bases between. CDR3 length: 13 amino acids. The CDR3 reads CASRNEGVGGYTF. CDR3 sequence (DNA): TGTGCCAGCAGGAACGAAGGGGTGGGGGGCTACACCTTC.

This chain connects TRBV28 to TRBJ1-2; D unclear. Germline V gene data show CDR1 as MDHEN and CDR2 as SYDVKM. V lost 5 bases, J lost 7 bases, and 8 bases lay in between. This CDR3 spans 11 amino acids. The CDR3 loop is CASSARSGYTF. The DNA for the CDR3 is TGTGCCAGCAGTGCTAGGAGTGGCTACACCTTC.

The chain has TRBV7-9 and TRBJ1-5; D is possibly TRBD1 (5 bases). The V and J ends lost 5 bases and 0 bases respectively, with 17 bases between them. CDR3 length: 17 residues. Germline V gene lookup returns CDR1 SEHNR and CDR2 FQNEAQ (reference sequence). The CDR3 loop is CASSRGTDSYSNQPQHF. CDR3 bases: TGTGCCAGCAGCCGTGGTACCGACAGCTATAGCAATCAGCCCCAGCATTTT. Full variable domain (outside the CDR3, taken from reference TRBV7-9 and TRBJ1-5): DTGVSQNPRHKITKRGQNVTFRCDPISEHNRLYWYRQTLGQGPEFLTYFQNEAQLEKSRLLSDRFSAERPKGSFSTLEIQRTEQGDSAMYLCASSRGTDSYSNQPQHFGDGTRLSIL.

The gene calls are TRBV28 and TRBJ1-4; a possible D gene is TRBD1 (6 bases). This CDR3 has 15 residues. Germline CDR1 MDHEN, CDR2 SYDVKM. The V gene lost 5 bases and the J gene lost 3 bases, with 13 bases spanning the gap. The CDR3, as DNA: TGTGCCAGCAGTGGCCCGGGGGCCCCTAATGAAAAACTGTTTTTT. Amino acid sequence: CASSGPGAPNEKLFF.

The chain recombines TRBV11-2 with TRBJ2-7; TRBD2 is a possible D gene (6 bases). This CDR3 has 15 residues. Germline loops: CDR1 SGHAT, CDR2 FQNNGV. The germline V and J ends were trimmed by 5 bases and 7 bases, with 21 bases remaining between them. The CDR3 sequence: CASSLTPGGGREQYF. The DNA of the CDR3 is TGTGCCAGCAGCCTCACCCCCGGGGGAGGTAGGGAGCAGTACTTC.

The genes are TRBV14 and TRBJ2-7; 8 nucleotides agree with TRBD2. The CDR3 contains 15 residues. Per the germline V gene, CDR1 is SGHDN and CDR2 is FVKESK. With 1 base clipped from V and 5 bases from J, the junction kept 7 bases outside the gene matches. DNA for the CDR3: TGTGCCAGCAGCCAAGGGAGGACTAGCTGGGACGAGCAGTACTTC. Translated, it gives CASSQGRTSWDEQYF.

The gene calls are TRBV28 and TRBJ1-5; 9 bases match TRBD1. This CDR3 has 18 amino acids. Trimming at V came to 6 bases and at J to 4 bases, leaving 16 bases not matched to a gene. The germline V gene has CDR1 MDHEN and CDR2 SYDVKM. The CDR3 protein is CASRTNRGPGPNNQPQHF. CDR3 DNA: TGTGCCAGCAGGACTAACAGGGGGCCAGGGCCTAATAATCAGCCCCAGCATTTT.

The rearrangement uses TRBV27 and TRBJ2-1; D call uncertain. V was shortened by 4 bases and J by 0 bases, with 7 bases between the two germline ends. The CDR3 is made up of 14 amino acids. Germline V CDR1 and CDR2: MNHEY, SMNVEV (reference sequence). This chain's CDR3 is CASSSGSSYNEQFF. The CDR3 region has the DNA TGTGCCAGCAGTTCTGGTAGCTCCTACAATGAGCAGTTCTTC.

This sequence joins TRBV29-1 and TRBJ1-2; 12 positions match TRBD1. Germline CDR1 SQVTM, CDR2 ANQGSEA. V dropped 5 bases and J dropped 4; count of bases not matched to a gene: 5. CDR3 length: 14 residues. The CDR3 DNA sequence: TGCAGCGTTTGGGACAGGGGGCGCAGCTATGGCTACACCTTC. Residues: CSVWDRGRSYGYTF.

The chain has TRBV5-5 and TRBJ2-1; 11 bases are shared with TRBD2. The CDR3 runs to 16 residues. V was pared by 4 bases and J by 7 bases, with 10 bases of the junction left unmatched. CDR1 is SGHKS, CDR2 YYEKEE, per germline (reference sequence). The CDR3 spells CASSPLLAGAINEQFF. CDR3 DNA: TGTGCCAGCAGCCCTTTACTAGCGGGAGCAATTAATGAGCAGTTCTTC.

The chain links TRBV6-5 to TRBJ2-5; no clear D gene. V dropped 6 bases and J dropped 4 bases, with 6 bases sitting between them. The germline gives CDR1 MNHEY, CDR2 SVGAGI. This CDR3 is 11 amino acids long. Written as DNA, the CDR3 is TGTGCCAGCAGGGGGTTAGAGACCCAGTACTTC. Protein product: CASRGLETQYF.

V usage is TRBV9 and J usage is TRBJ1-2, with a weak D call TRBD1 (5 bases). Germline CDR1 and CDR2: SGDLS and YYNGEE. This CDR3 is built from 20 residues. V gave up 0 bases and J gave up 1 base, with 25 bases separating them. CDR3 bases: TGTGCCAGCAGCGTAGCGGCTACCGTCCGGAACGGGGGGTATAACTATGGCTACACCTTC. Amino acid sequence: CASSVAATVRNGGYNYGYTF.

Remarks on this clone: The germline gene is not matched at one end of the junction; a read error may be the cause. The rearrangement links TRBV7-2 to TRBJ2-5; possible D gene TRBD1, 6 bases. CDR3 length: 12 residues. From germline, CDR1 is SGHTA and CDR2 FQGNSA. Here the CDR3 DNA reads TGTGCCAGCAGCTTAGTGGGGGCTCCTCTAAACTTC. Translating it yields CASSLVGAPLNF.

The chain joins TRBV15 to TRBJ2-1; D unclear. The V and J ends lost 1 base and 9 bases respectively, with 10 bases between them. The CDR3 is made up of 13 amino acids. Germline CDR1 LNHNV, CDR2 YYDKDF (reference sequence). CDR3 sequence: CATSRGLVVEQFF. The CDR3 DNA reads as TGTGCCACCAGCAGAGGGTTAGTGGTTGAGCAGTTCTTC.

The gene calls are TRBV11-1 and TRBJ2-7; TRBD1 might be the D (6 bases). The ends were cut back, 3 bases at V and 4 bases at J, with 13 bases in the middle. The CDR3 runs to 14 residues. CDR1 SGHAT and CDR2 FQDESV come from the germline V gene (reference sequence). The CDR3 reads CASSFPGVAYEQYF. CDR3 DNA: TGTGCCAGCAGCTTCCCAGGGGTGGCATACGAGCAGTACTTC.

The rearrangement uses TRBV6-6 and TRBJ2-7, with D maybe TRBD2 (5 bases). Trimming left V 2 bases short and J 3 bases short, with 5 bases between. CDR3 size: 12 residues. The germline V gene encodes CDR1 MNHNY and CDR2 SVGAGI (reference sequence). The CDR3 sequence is CASSYRDYEQYF. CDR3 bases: TGTGCCAGCAGTTACCGGGACTACGAGCAGTACTTC.

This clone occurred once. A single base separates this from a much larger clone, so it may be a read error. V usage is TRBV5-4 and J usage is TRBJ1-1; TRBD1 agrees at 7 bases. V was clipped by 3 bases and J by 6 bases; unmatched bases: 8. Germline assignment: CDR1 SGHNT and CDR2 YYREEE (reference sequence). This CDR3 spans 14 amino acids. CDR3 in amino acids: CASSSGGGGAEAFF. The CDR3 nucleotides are TGTGCCAGCAGCTCAGGGGGAGGGGGAGCTGAAGCTTTCTTT.

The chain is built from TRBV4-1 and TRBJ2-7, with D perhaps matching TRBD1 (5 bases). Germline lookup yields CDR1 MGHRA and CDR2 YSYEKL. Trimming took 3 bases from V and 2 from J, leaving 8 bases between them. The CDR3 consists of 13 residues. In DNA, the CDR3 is TGCGCCAGCAGCCACGACAGAACCTACGAGCAGTACTTC. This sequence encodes CASSHDRTYEQYF.

For the CDR3, the DNA is TGCGCCAGCAGCGAGGACAGGAGTATCATATATTTT. Amino acid sequence: CASSEDRSIIYF. This chain joins TRBV4-1 and TRBJ1-3, with 7 nucleotides matching TRBD1. Trimming took 5 bases from V and 12 from J; bases not matched to a gene: 7. Per the germline V gene, CDR1 is MGHRA and CDR2 is YSYEKL. The CDR3 consists of 12 residues.

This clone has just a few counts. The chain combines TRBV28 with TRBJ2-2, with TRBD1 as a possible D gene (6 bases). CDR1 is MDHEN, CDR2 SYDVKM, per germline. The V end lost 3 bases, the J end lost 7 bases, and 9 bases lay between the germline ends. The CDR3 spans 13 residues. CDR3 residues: CASSFRGFGELFF. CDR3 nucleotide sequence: TGTGCCAGCAGTTTCAGGGGATTCGGGGAGCTGTTTTTT.

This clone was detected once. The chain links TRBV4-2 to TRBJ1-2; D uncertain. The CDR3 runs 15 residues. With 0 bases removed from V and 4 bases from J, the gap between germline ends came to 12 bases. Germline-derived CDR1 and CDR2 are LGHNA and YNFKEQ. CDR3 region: CASSQEVPTGYGYTF. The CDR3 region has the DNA TGTGCCAGCAGCCAAGAGGTCCCAACCGGCTATGGCTACACCTTC.

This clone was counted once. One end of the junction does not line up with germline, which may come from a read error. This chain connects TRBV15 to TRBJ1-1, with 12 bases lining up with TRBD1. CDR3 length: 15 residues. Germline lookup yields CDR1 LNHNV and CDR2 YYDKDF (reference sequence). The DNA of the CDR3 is TGTGCCACCACCCCGGGACAGGGGGCGCGCGCTGCTGGAGTCTTT. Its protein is CATTPGQGARAAGVF.